Listed below are T cell receptor beta chains from one sample, sequenced in a study of blood T cell repertoires in COVID-19. The assay was immunoSEQ multiplex PCR, and TCRdb's table has in-frame clones only and misses some. This table has about 250,000 clones, approximately 90% appearing once. Sequencing input: PBMCs or T cells enriched from blood (not recorded which). All receptors come from a woman aged 25 to 39 with acute COVID-19. CDR3s include the opening cysteine and the closing phenylalanine or tryptophan. The D gene is left open where the match is weak. Clone size, where shown, is once, few, many, or a class for clones that have expanded.

j_gene	d_gene	v_gene	abundance	CDR3nt	CDR3aa
TRBJ2-1	TRBD2	TRBV7-8	.	TGTGCCAGCAGCTTATCTTTAGCGGGAGGTGTCCATGAGCAGTTCTTC	CASSLSLAGGVHEQFF
TRBJ1-5	.	TRBV28	.	TGTGCCAGCAGCCCGGGGAACCTCAGCAATCAGCCCCAGCATTTT	CASSPGNLSNQPQHF
TRBJ2-5	TRBD2	TRBV29-1	few	TGCAGCGTCTACACCGGGACTAGCGTGACCCAGTACTTC	CSVYTGTSVTQYF
TRBJ2-7	.	TRBV7-2	.	TGTGCCAGCAGCTATTCTCGGGGATCGTACGAGCAGTACTTC	CASSYSRGSYEQYF
TRBJ1-4	.	TRBV7-2	.	TGTGCCAGCAGCTTAGATCCAGGGCCCTATGAAAAACTGTTTTTT	CASSLDPGPYEKLFF
TRBJ1-5	TRBD1	TRBV7-8	.	TGTGCCAGCAGCTTAGCAGGGGGCAGAGGTCAGCCCCAGCATTTT	CASSLAGGRGQPQHF
TRBJ1-2	TRBD1	TRBV2	.	TGTGCCAGCAGCCGGGACAGGGGGCGATCATACTATGGCTACACCTTC	CASSRDRGRSYYGYTF
TRBJ2-5	.	TRBV7-9	.	TGTGCCAGCAGCCGGCGCGAGACAGGCCAAGAGACCCAGTACTTC	CASSRRETGQETQYF
TRBJ1-2	TRBD1	TRBV5-1	.	TGCGCCAGCAGCTTGGCGAACCGGGACAGGGGTGGCTACACCTTC	CASSLANRDRGGYTF
TRBJ1-4	TRBD1	TRBV7-6	few	TGTGCCAGCAGCCAGACAGGGATAGGTGGTGAAAAACTGTTTTTT	CASSQTGIGGEKLFF
TRBJ2-1	TRBD2	TRBV6-5	.	TGTGCCAGCAGAGGCGGGGGAGACCGCTACAATGAGCAGTTCTTC	CASRGGGDRYNEQFF
TRBJ2-3	TRBD2	TRBV24-1	.	TGTGCCACCAGTGATAAAGGGACTACAAGCACAGATACGCAGTATTTT	CATSDKGTTSTDTQYF
TRBJ2-2	.	TRBV18	.	TGTGCCAGCTCACCAGGCGCCCTAGCGCCGGGGGAGCTGTTTTTT	CASSPGALAPGELFF
TRBJ1-2	TRBD1	TRBV28	.	TGTGCCAGCACCCCCAGGGGGCCTTACTTTGGCTACACCTTC	CASTPRGPYFGYTF
TRBJ1-4	TRBD1	TRBV14	.	TGTGCCAGCAGCCAAGAAGGGGGCGCCGCCGAAAAACTGTTTTTT	CASSQEGGAAEKLFF
TRBJ2-5	TRBD1	TRBV30	.	TGTGCCTGGTCGACAGGGGTACCGGCCCAGTACTTC	CAWSTGVPAQYF
TRBJ1-2	.	TRBV19	.	TGTGCCAGTAGTACAGGGTCGTCCCAGTTCTACACCTTC	CASSTGSSQFYTF
TRBJ2-7	TRBD2	TRBV12-5	.	TGTGCTAGTGGTTTGGCGGGACTAGCGGGAGTGGGATTCTACGAGCAGTACTTC	CASGLAGLAGVGFYEQYF
TRBJ2-7	TRBD1	TRBV19	once	TGTGCCAGTAGTATAGTAGGGACAGCGAACTACGAGCAGTACTTC	CASSIVGTANYEQYF
TRBJ2-3	TRBD2	TRBV7-7	.	TGTGCTAGCAGCAGGACTAGCGGTAGCACAGATACGCAGTATTTT	CASSRTSGSTDTQYF
TRBJ1-6	TRBD1	TRBV28	.	TGTGCCAGCAGTCTAGGACAGGGGGTCTATAATTCACCCCTCCACTTT	CASSLGQGVYNSPLHF
TRBJ2-3	TRBD2	TRBV6-5	.	TGTGCCAGCAGCGGACTAGCGGGACGCACAGATACGCAGTATTTT	CASSGLAGRTDTQYF
TRBJ1-1	.	TRBV11-2	.	TGTGCCAGCAGCTTAGGGTTAGAGACAGTGAACACTGAAGCTTTCTTT	CASSLGLETVNTEAFF
TRBJ2-1	.	TRBV28	.	TGTGCCAGCAGTTTAACCTCTAGATCCGGGTTCCATAATGAGCAGTTCTTC	CASSLTSRSGFHNEQFF
TRBJ1-5	.	TRBV7-9	.	TGTGCCAGCAGCTTTGGAGACAGCACCAATCAGCCCCAGCATTTT	CASSFGDSTNQPQHF
TRBJ2-2	TRBD2	TRBV28	once	TGTGCCAGCAGTCGCGGAGCGGGAGGGAACACCGGGGAGCTGTTTTTT	CASSRGAGGNTGELFF
TRBJ2-7	.	TRBV7-2	.	TGTGCCAGCAGCTTCTCCCGGGGAGCCTACGAGCAGTACTTC	CASSFSRGAYEQYF
TRBJ2-7	TRBD2	TRBV5-1	few	TGCGCCAGCAGCCATGGACTAGCGGGGCGTAGCTCCTACGAGCAGTACTTC	CASSHGLAGRSSYEQYF
TRBJ1-4	.	TRBV12-2	.	TGTGCAAGTCGCTTACGACAAACTAATGAAAAACTGTTTTTT	CASRLRQTNEKLFF
TRBJ2-7	TRBD1	TRBV5-1	once	TGCGCCAGCAGCTTGCCCTCACAGGGGAAGGGCTACGAGCAGTACTTC	CASSLPSQGKGYEQYF
TRBJ2-2	TRBD2	TRBV2	.	TGTGCCAGCAGTGGATCAGCGGGGGCCTGGGGCGGGGAGCTGTTTTTT	CASSGSAGAWGGELFF
TRBJ2-7	TRBD1	TRBV6-2/TRBV6-3	.	TGTGCCAGCAGCTTAAACCTAGATCTGGGACAGCCAACCTACGAGCAGTACTTC	CASSLNLDLGQPTYEQYF
TRBJ2-1	.	TRBV5-1	.	TGCGCCAGCAGCTTGGGCGGACAGGGAGGGAGTGAGCAGTTCTTC	CASSLGGQGGSEQFF
TRBJ1-2	.	TRBV11-2	.	TGTGCCAGCGCCCCCGGGGGGGGTTGGGGTCTTGGCTACACCTTC	CASAPGGGWGLGYTF
TRBJ1-5	.	TRBV4-1	.	TGCGCCAGCAGCCAAGACCGGACAGTGGGTCAGCCCCAGCATTTT	CASSQDRTVGQPQHF
TRBJ2-7	TRBD1	TRBV18	.	TGTGCCAGCTCGGACACGACAGGGGGAATGTACGAGCAGTACTTC	CASSDTTGGMYEQYF
TRBJ1-2	.	TRBV28	.	TGTGCCAGCAGTCCCGGCGGGGGCGTTTTGGGCTACACCTTC	CASSPGGGVLGYTF
TRBJ2-3	TRBD2	TRBV5-8	.	TGTGCCAGCAGCTTGGCGGCCCTAGCGGGGGCTGGGGATACGCAGTATTTT	CASSLAALAGAGDTQYF
TRBJ1-5	TRBD1	TRBV9	.	TGTGCCAGCAGCGTTGGGCAGGGGGTGGCTCAGCCCCAGCATTTT	CASSVGQGVAQPQHF
TRBJ2-1	.	TRBV19	once	TGTGCCAGTAGTGCCAAGGGGGGGGTCTACAATGAGCAGTTCTTC	CASSAKGGVYNEQFF
TRBJ1-2	TRBD1	TRBV5-1	once	TGCGCCAGCAGCTTTGGGGACAGTGACGGCTACACCTTC	CASSFGDSDGYTF
TRBJ2-1	.	TRBV7-6	.	TGTGCCAGCAGCTTAGGGGGGGACAGCTCGTGGGACAATGAGCAGTTCTTC	CASSLGGDSSWDNEQFF
TRBJ2-1	TRBD2	TRBV11-3	few	TGTGCCAGCAGCTTAGGACGGGAGGGCCCGTACAATGAGCAGTTCTTC	CASSLGREGPYNEQFF
TRBJ2-1	.	TRBV18	.	TGTGCCAGCTCACCAATTTCGCGGGGACGAAACAATGAGCAGTTCTTC	CASSPISRGRNNEQFF
TRBJ2-1	.	TRBV29-1	.	TGCAGCGTTGAAGATAGGAGGCTAGATGCCTCGAGGGAGCAGTTCTTC	CSVEDRRLDASREQFF
TRBJ1-6	.	TRBV5-1	.	TGCGCCAGCAGCTTACTACCGACAGGATTGAATTCACCCCTCCACTTT	CASSLLPTGLNSPLHF
TRBJ2-7	TRBD1	TRBV28	.	TGTGCCAGCAGCACGCGCAGCACACAGGGGGGCTCCTACGAGCAGTACTTC	CASSTRSTQGGSYEQYF